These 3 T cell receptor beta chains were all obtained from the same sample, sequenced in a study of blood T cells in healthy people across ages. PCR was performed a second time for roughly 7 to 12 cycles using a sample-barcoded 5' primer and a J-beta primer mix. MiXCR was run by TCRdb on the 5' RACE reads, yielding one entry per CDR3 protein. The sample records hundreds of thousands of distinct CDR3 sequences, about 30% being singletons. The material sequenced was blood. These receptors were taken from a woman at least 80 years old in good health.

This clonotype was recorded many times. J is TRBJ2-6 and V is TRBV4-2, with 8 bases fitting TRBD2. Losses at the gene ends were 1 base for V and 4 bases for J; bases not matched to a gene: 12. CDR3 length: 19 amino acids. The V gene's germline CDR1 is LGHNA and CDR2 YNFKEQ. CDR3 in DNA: TGTGCCAGCAGCCAAGGAGGAACGGGGGGGCCTCCAGGGGCCAACGTCCTGACTTTC. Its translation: CASSQGGTGGPPGANVLTF.

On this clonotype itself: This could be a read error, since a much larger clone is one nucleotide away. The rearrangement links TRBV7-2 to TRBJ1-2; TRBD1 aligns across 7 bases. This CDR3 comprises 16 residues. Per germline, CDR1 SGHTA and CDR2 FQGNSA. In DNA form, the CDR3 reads TGTGCCGGCAGCTTCGCGACAGGGTCGGCCAACTATGGCTACACCTTC. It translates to CAGSFATGSANYGYTF.

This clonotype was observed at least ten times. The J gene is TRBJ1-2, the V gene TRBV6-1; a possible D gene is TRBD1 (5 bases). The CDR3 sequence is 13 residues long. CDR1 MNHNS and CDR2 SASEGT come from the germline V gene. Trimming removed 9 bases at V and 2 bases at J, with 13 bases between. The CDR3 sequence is CASSTDSNYGYTF. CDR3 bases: TGTGCCAGTTCGACAGATTCGAACTATGGCTACACCTTC.